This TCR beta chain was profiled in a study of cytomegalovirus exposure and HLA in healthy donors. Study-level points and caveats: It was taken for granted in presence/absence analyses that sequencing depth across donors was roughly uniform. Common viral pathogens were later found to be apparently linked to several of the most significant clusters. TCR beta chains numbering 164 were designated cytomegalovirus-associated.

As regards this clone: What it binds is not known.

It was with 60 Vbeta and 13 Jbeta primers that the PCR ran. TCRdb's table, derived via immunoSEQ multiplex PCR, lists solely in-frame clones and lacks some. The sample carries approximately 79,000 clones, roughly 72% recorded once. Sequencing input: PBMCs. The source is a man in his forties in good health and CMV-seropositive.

For the CDR3, the DNA is TGTGCCACTACACAGGGGGCGAGGGACACTGAAGCTTTCTTT. This encodes CATTQGARDTEAFF. V and J are TRBV2 and TRBJ1-1; TRBD1 agrees at 9 bases. The J segment lost 3 bases and the V segment lost 10 bases, leaving 9 bases of the junction unmatched. This CDR3 is 14 amino acids long. From germline, CDR1 is SNHLY and CDR2 FYNNEI.